This passage covers 20 T cell receptor beta chains from one sample sequenced in a study of T-cell reconstitution after alpha-beta-depleted transplantation in children. Molecular barcoding with unique molecular identifiers was used for the TCRbeta library. TCRdb re-derived calls from the PCR reads in MiXCR, one entry per CDR3 protein. The table lists 500,000 to 600,000 distinct CDR3 sequences, 30% to 35% of them singletons, with around 2.5% in the top ten. The input for sequencing was PBMCs from the stem cell graft donor, taken from the stem cell graft. These receptors were collected from a human donor who donated a stem cell graft to a child with aplastic anemia.

This sequence joins TRBV4-3 and TRBJ1-2, with 8 bases that match TRBD1. The CDR3 loop spans 14 amino acids. V gave up 0 bases and J gave up 5 bases; unmatched junction bases: 2. CDR1 is LGHNA, CDR2 YSLEER, per germline. CDR3 in amino acids: CASSQETGAYGYTF. DNA of the CDR3: TGCGCCAGCAGCCAAGAGACAGGGGCGTATGGCTACACCTTC.

This clonotype was counted a few times. The chain uses TRBV12-3 or TRBV12-4 and TRBJ2-1; D remains ambiguous. The V gene lost 7 bases and the J gene lost 8 bases, with 18 bases spanning the gap. The CDR3 contains 14 residues. The CDR3 sequence: CASTLFPNRHEQFF. The DNA for the CDR3 is TGTGCCAGCACCCTTTTCCCTAATAGGCATGAGCAGTTCTTC.

The chain has TRBV18 and TRBJ2-5; 9 bases agree with TRBD1. Germline V gene sequence: CDR1 KGHSH, CDR2 LQKENI. The CDR3 runs 18 residues. The V segment lost 3 bases and the J segment 1 base; nucleotides outside the gene matches: 12. The CDR3 reads CASSPSGQGTSVQETQYF. Written as DNA, the CDR3 is TGTGCCAGCTCACCTTCTGGACAGGGGACCTCAGTCCAAGAGACCCAGTACTTC.

This clonotype was counted only a few times. V gene TRBV7-9 combines with J gene TRBJ2-1, with 7 nucleotides matching TRBD2. The CDR3 runs to 15 residues. CDR1 and CDR2 from the germline V gene are SEHNR and FQNEAQ (reference sequence). J was trimmed by 0 bases and V by 7 bases; bases with no gene match: 6. The CDR3 sequence is CASTQGGSSYNEQFF. The CDR3 DNA reads TGTGCCAGCACCCAAGGCGGGAGCTCCTACAATGAGCAGTTCTTC.

This chain connects TRBV3-1 to TRBJ2-1; 10 nucleotides align to TRBD2. J gave up 5 bases and V 4 bases, and 17 bases lay outside the gene matches. The germline V gene has CDR1 LGHDT and CDR2 YNNKEL (reference sequence). This CDR3 spans 19 amino acids. The CDR3 spells CASSPLFRLAGGNNNEQFF. The CDR3 DNA reads as TGTGCCAGCAGCCCCCTTTTCCGATTAGCGGGAGGTAATAACAATGAGCAGTTCTTC.

In DNA form, the CDR3 reads TGTGCCAGCAGTGGGGCTGGCACCAAAAACATTCAGTACTTC. Its translation: CASSGAGTKNIQYF. The chain uses TRBV28 and TRBJ2-4; D possibly corresponds to TRBD1 (5 bases). The V end was cut by 5 bases, the J end by 2 bases, with 10 bases between. The CDR3 sequence is 14 residues long. Germline V gene lookup returns CDR1 MDHEN and CDR2 SYDVKM.

The J gene is TRBJ2-5, the V gene TRBV4-3; D perhaps matches TRBD1 (5 bases). The CDR3 consists of 13 residues. Germline loops: CDR1 LGHNA, CDR2 YSLEER. The V and J ends lost 2 bases and 9 bases respectively, with 13 bases between them. The CDR3 region has the DNA TGCGCCAGCAGCCAACAGACAGAGACGGCCCAGTACTTC. Translating it yields CASSQQTETAQYF.

This clonotype was found a few times. The CDR3 protein is CATSARGEQFF. The CDR3 coding sequence is TGTGCCACCAGTGCGCGGGGTGAGCAGTTCTTC. The V and J genes are TRBV24-1 and TRBJ2-1, with D perhaps matching TRBD2 (6 bases). The V gene's germline CDR1 is KGHDR and CDR2 SFDVKD. Trimming removed 5 bases at V and 9 bases at J, with 7 bases between. There are 11 residues in the CDR3.

The V and J genes are TRBV18 and TRBJ1-1, with 7 bases aligning to TRBD1. The length of the CDR3 is 13 residues. Germline CDR1 is KGHSH and CDR2 is LQKENI. J lost 6 bases, V lost 3 bases, and 4 bases had no gene match. Here the CDR3 DNA reads TGTGCCAGCTCACCCGGGACAGCCTCTGAAGCTTTCTTT. It translates to CASSPGTASEAFF.

The table lists this clonotype with a few counts. This CDR3 reads CSVTAGGPEQFF. The DNA of the CDR3 is TGCAGCGTGACGGCGGGAGGACCTGAGCAGTTCTTC. The rearrangement joins TRBV29-1 to TRBJ2-1; 8 bases fit TRBD2. Per the germline V gene, CDR1 is SQVTM and CDR2 is ANQGSEA. V was clipped by 6 bases and J by 9 bases; unmatched bases: 7. CDR3 size: 12 residues.

This clonotype was seen only a few times. V gene TRBV12-3 or TRBV12-4 combines with J gene TRBJ2-1; the D call may be TRBD1 or TRBD2 (5 bases each). This CDR3 has 15 amino acids. The ends were cut back, 7 bases at V and 8 bases at J, with 21 bases in the middle. The CDR3 loop reads CASTLRGEDWHEQFF. For the CDR3, the DNA is TGTGCCAGCACCCTAAGAGGGGAAGATTGGCATGAGCAGTTCTTC.

This clonotype has just a few counts. The chain employs TRBV6-5 and TRBJ2-7, with D uncertain. The CDR3 runs 14 residues. V lost 0 bases to trimming and J lost 3 bases, with 9 bases between them. Looked up from germline, CDR1 is MNHEY and CDR2 is SVGAGI. CDR3 nucleotide sequence: TGTGCCAGCAGTTACTCCCGAGTCCTCTACGAGCAGTACTTC. Encoded protein: CASSYSRVLYEQYF.

V gene TRBV3-1 combines with J gene TRBJ2-5, with 9 bases identical to TRBD1. The junction had 2 bases not matched to a gene; V was cut back by 3 bases and J by 3 bases. From germline, CDR1 is LGHDT and CDR2 YNNKEL (reference sequence). This CDR3 comprises 14 residues. This CDR3 reads CASSQWDREETQYF. CDR3 coding DNA: TGTGCCAGCAGCCAGTGGGACAGGGAAGAGACCCAGTACTTC.

Of note for this clonotype: The junction departs from germline at one end; a sequencing error may be responsible. This rearrangement joins TRBV12-3 or TRBV12-4 to TRBJ1-6; D is perhaps TRBD1 (5 bases). This CDR3 has 17 residues. CDR3: CASSSQVTSSYNSPLHF. DNA of the CDR3: TGTGCCAGCAGTTCACAGGTCACTAGCTCCTATAATTCCCCCCTCCACTTT.

The V and J genes are TRBV12-3 or TRBV12-4 and TRBJ2-1; D is unclear. V was pared by 7 bases and J by 3 bases, with 7 bases between. The CDR3 is 12 residues long. This chain's CDR3 is CASTSNYNEQFF. CDR3 bases: TGTGCCAGCACCTCCAACTACAATGAGCAGTTCTTC.

The chain is built from TRBV18 and TRBJ2-7, with D hard to call. The CDR3 has 15 residues. From germline, CDR1 is KGHSH and CDR2 LQKENI. Trimming took off 0 bases at V and 3 bases at J, with 12 bases between the two ends. For the CDR3, the DNA is TGTGCCAGCTCACCACCGGGCGGAAAGAACTACGAGCAGTACTTC. Amino acid sequence: CASSPPGGKNYEQYF.

This clonotype was detected a few times. This sequence joins TRBV5-1 and TRBJ2-7; tentatively, D is TRBD2 (5 bases). V was pared by 0 bases and J by 3 bases, with 10 bases between. Germline assignment: CDR1 SGHRS and CDR2 YFSETQ. The CDR3 sequence is 14 residues long. The CDR3 here is CASSLADDYYEQYF. CDR3 nucleotides: TGCGCCAGCAGCTTGGCCGACGACTACTACGAGCAGTACTTC. Drawing the rest from reference TRBV5-1 and TRBJ2-7, the complete variable domain is KAGVTQTPRYLIKTRGQQVTLSCSPISGHRSVSWYQQTPGQGLQFLFEYFSETQRNKGNFPGRFSGRQFSNSRSEMNVSTLELGDSALYLCASSLADDYYEQYFGPGTRLTVT.

CDR3 residues: CASSLGSPLEQYF. The CDR3 DNA sequence: TGTGCCAGCAGCTTAGGTAGCCCCCTCGAGCAGTACTTC. This sequence joins TRBV7-2 and TRBJ2-7; no clear D gene. CDR1 is SGHTA and CDR2 is FQGNSA in the germline V gene. This CDR3 has 13 amino acids. Trimming shortened V by 1 base and J by 6 bases, and 10 bases separated the two germline ends.

This clonotype was seen a few times. This chain links TRBV12-3 or TRBV12-4 with TRBJ2-1; D ambiguous. Deletions cut 1 base from V and 6 bases from J, with 16 bases between. CDR3 size: 16 residues. The CDR3 DNA sequence: TGTGCCAGCAGTTTAGGGGGAACCAATCCGGGCAATGAGCAGTTCTTC. As protein: CASSLGGTNPGNEQFF.

CDR3 nucleotide sequence: TGTGCCAGCAGCAAAATGAAACCCGGGCATTTGGTGGGGGATGAGCAGTTCTTC. It specifies CASSKMKPGHLVGDEQFF. V and J are TRBV25-1 and TRBJ2-1, with D tentatively TRBD1 or TRBD2 (5 bases each). CDR1 MGHDK and CDR2 SYGVNS come from the germline V gene. Trimming removed 6 bases at V and 8 bases at J, with 29 bases between. The CDR3 runs 18 residues.